The 18 T cell receptor beta chains below were found in one sample sequenced in a study of shared clonotypes between healthy human individuals. Some clones are missing from TCRdb's copy, which holds only in-frame ones; the method was immunoSEQ multiplex PCR. The repertoire includes 1.4 million or so clones, approximately 98.5% of them detected once, and 0.36% sits in the top ten. Material for sequencing was naive CD4+ T cells sorted from blood. Subset: CD45RA+ positively selected. These receptors originate from a young man in good health.

The rearrangement links TRBV6-6 to TRBJ2-7; D ambiguous. V was cut by 0 bases and J by 5 bases, with 8 bases left in between. Germline V gives CDR1 MNHNY, CDR2 SVGAGI (reference sequence). This CDR3 has 13 amino acids. Here the CDR3 DNA reads TGTGCCAGCAGTTACTCCCATAGCCACGAGCAGTACTTC. This codes for CASSYSHSHEQYF.

A word on this clone: The same CDR3 also results from other DNA sequences found in this sample. The chain is built from TRBV2 and TRBJ2-7; D unclear. The CDR3 covers 12 residues. Germline CDR1 and CDR2: SNHLY and FYNNEI. The germline V and J ends were trimmed by 6 bases and 1 base, with 7 bases remaining between them. The CDR3 DNA is TGTGCCAGCAGATCTAGATCCTACGAGCAGTACTTC. Protein: CASRSRSYEQYF.

The rearrangement links TRBV4-1 to TRBJ2-1, with 9 bases lining up with TRBD1. The germline V gene has CDR1 MGHRA and CDR2 YSYEKL. The trim removed 3 bases at V and 10 bases at J, leaving 16 bases unmatched. The CDR3 spans 17 residues. CDR3 sequence: CASSQRYSGQGFREQFF. CDR3 nucleotides: TGCGCCAGCAGCCAGCGGTACTCGGGACAGGGCTTTAGGGAGCAGTTCTTC.

V usage is TRBV11-3 and J usage is TRBJ2-5; 7 bases match TRBD2. V was clipped by 4 bases and J by 5 bases; unmatched bases: 7. Germline CDR1 reads SGHNT; CDR2 reads YENEEA. The CDR3 has 14 amino acids. The CDR3 DNA reads TGTGCCAGCAGCTCCCGGACTAGTGGGGAGACCCAGTACTTC. Residues: CASSSRTSGETQYF.

The chain links TRBV5-5 to TRBJ1-5; tentative D call: TRBD1 (5 bases). Germline assignment: CDR1 SGHKS and CDR2 YYEKEE (reference sequence). The CDR3 contains 13 residues. Trimming removed 4 bases at V and 13 bases at J, with 18 bases between. The CDR3 DNA reads TGTGCCAGCAGCCAAGGTGTCAGGGAAAATCAGCATTTT. This gives the protein CASSQGVRENQHF.

This chain links TRBV28 with TRBJ2-7; the D is unclear. V was clipped by 7 bases and J by 7 bases, with 14 bases between them. CDR1 is MDHEN, CDR2 SYDVKM, per germline. The CDR3 has 12 residues. The DNA of the CDR3 is TGTGCCAGCACTAGGCAGCAAGAGGAGCAGTACTTC. It yields the protein CASTRQQEEQYF. Using reference TRBV28 and TRBJ2-7 for the parts outside the CDR3, the full variable domain is DVKVTQSSRYLVKRTGEKVFLECVQDMDHENMFWYRQDPGLGLRLIYFSYDVKMKEKGDIPEGYSVSREKKERFSLILESASTNQTSMYLCASTRQQEEQYFGPGTRLTVT.

This chain links TRBV18 with TRBJ1-1, with D tentatively TRBD1 (5 bases). CDR3 length: 14 amino acids. CDR1 KGHSH and CDR2 LQKENI come from the germline V gene. Trimming cost V 1 base and J 9 bases, with 15 bases left between them. CDR3 sequence (DNA): TGTGCCAGCTCACCACTGCGGGGGGTTGGGCAAGCTTTCTTT. The encoded protein is CASSPLRGVGQAFF.

V usage is TRBV5-1 and J usage is TRBJ2-3, with D unresolved. This CDR3 spans 15 amino acids. Germline V CDR1 and CDR2: SGHRS, YFSETQ. Trimming took off 5 bases at V and 9 bases at J, with 22 bases between the two ends. The CDR3 protein is CASSIPSEWPSTQYF. The CDR3 DNA is TGCGCCAGCAGTATCCCCTCCGAGTGGCCCTCGACGCAGTATTTT. The whole variable domain, filled in from reference TRBV5-1 and TRBJ2-3, reads KAGVTQTPRYLIKTRGQQVTLSCSPISGHRSVSWYQQTPGQGLQFLFEYFSETQRNKGNFPGRFSGRQFSNSRSEMNVSTLELGDSALYLCASSIPSEWPSTQYFGPGTRLTVL.

The gene calls are TRBV7-9 and TRBJ2-5; D is uncertain. Between the trimmed V and J ends, which lost 7 bases and 5 bases, there was a span of 5 bases. The CDR3 is 10 residues long. Germline V lookup: CDR1 SEHNR, CDR2 FQNEAQ (reference sequence). The CDR3 DNA is TGTGCCAGCACCGGGGAGACCCAGTACTTC. This translates into CASTGETQYF.

The chain is built from TRBV6-1 and TRBJ1-2; TRBD1 aligns across 10 bases. The CDR3 loop spans 18 amino acids. Germline V gene lookup returns CDR1 MNHNS and CDR2 SASEGT. Trimming took 3 bases from V and 2 from J; bases not matched to a gene: 12. CDR3 DNA sequence: TGTGCCAGCAGTGACGGGACAGGGGACAGGTTGGCCAACTATGGCTACACCTTC. Amino acids: CASSDGTGDRLANYGYTF.

The V gene is TRBV7-9, the J gene TRBJ1-1, with TRBD1 identical over 7 bases. The V and J ends lost 5 bases and 7 bases, in that order; junction bases with no gene match: 7. This CDR3 region has 13 residues. Germline-derived CDR1 and CDR2 are SEHNR and FQNEAQ (reference sequence). The CDR3 is CASSDTGVGEAFF. As DNA, the CDR3 is TGTGCCAGCAGCGACACAGGGGTGGGTGAAGCTTTCTTT. Drawing the rest from reference TRBV7-9 and TRBJ1-1, the complete variable domain is DTGVSQNPRHKITKRGQNVTFRCDPISEHNRLYWYRQTLGQGPEFLTYFQNEAQLEKSRLLSDRFSAERPKGSFSTLEIQRTEQGDSAMYLCASSDTGVGEAFFGQGTRLTVV.

The chain uses TRBV5-4 and TRBJ2-7; TRBD2 might be the D (6 bases). Germline assignment: CDR1 SGHNT and CDR2 YYREEE (reference sequence). V dropped 3 bases and J dropped 1 base, with 11 bases sitting between them. This CDR3 comprises 14 residues. The CDR3 spells CASSSLSGSYEQYF. CDR3 in DNA: TGTGCCAGCAGCTCGCTTAGCGGTTCCTACGAGCAGTACTTC.

V gene TRBV4-1 combines with J gene TRBJ2-1, with TRBD2 as a possible D gene (6 bases). CDR1 and CDR2 (germline): MGHRA, YSYEKL. This CDR3 spans 16 amino acids. V was cut by 3 bases and J by 3 bases, with 15 bases left in between. CDR3 residues: CASSHRGGSGYNEQFF. The CDR3 coding sequence is TGCGCCAGCAGCCACCGCGGCGGTAGCGGCTACAATGAGCAGTTCTTC.

The gene calls are TRBV15 and TRBJ2-1; 10 nucleotides line up with TRBD1. The CDR3 extends over 15 amino acids. Trimming cost V 6 bases and J 2 bases; bases outside gene matches: 4. Germline V gene sequence: CDR1 LNHNV, CDR2 YYDKDF (reference sequence). The CDR3 bases are TGTGCCACCAGAGCCGGGACAGGGGCCTACAATGAGCAGTTCTTC. It is translated as CATRAGTGAYNEQFF.

The CDR3 DNA is TGTGCCAGTAGCCTCCGACGACTAGCGGGAGGGTTGGGCGGGGAGCTGTTTTTT. Protein product: CASSLRRLAGGLGGELFF. V gene TRBV19 combines with J gene TRBJ2-2, with 14 bases identical to TRBD2. The germline V gene has CDR1 LNHDA and CDR2 SQIVND (reference sequence). The CDR3 extends over 18 amino acids. J lost 7 bases, V lost 6 bases, and 13 bases had no gene match.

V gene TRBV7-3 combines with J gene TRBJ2-1, with 12 bases aligning to TRBD2. Germline V lookup: CDR1 SGHTA, CDR2 FQGTGA. The ends lost 5 bases at V and 7 bases at J; junction bases unmatched: 15. The CDR3 loop spans 18 amino acids. CDR3 sequence reads: CASSPEMGFGLAGNEQFF. The CDR3 coding sequence is TGTGCCAGCAGCCCGGAAATGGGCTTCGGACTAGCGGGGAATGAGCAGTTCTTC.

The V and J genes are TRBV14 and TRBJ2-5, with D perhaps matching TRBD1 (5 bases). The germline V gene has CDR1 SGHDN and CDR2 FVKESK. This CDR3 contains 15 residues. V was cut by 0 bases and J by 4 bases, with 12 bases left in between. The CDR3 region has the DNA TGTGCCAGCAGCCAAGATGGGGCAGTACGAGAGACCCAGTACTTC. It codes for CASSQDGAVRETQYF.

This clone was observed once. J is TRBJ1-2 and V is TRBV25-1; no clear D. The CDR3 runs to 15 residues. From germline, CDR1 is MGHDK and CDR2 SYGVNS. The V end was cut by 3 bases, the J end by 2 bases, with 13 bases between. The CDR3 DNA follows: TGTGCCAGCAGTGACCCGGCTTTGGGGAACTATGGCTACACCTTC. Translation: CASSDPALGNYGYTF.